A single sample gave rise to the 2 T cell receptor beta chains below, sequenced in a study of T cell responses to AZD1222 COVID-19 vaccine. Some clones are missing from TCRdb's copy, which holds only in-frame ones; the method was immunoSEQ multiplex PCR. The table has 95,000 to 100,000 clones, almost 90% seen once; the top ten hold around a sixth. The starting material was peripheral blood, obtained 28 days after the second AZD1222 dose. These receptors were collected from an adult who received the AZD1222 COVID-19 vaccine.

The chain's CDR3 is CASSLSGANTEAFF. Here the CDR3 DNA reads TGCGCCAGCAGCTTGTCAGGGGCCAACACTGAAGCTTTCTTT. The chain couples TRBV5-1 to TRBJ1-1; TRBD1 might be the D (6 bases). Germline assignment: CDR1 SGHRS and CDR2 YFSETQ. V was trimmed by 1 base and J by 2 bases, leaving 9 bases between them. The CDR3 covers 14 residues.

The chain links TRBV28 to TRBJ1-4; D not resolved. Germline V gene lookup returns CDR1 MDHEN and CDR2 SYDVKM. This CDR3 has 12 residues. DNA for the CDR3: TGTGCGGGAGCTGGACTTAATGAAAAACTGTTTTTT. This sequence encodes CAGAGLNEKLFF.